This entry is about one TCR beta chain. The target antigen is unknown. Germline assignment: CDR1 SGHNT and CDR2 YYREEE (reference sequence). V was pared by 3 bases and J by 4 bases, with 11 bases between. CDR3 size: 13 residues. In the PCR, 60 Vbeta and 13 Jbeta primers were used. Assay: immunoSEQ multiplex PCR; the TCRdb copy retains only in-frame clones and omits some. The table includes about 160,000 clones, around 80% detected once. The sample is drawn from a study of cytomegalovirus exposure and HLA in healthy donors. Findings and caveats of the study: TCR beta sequences reportedly predicted most subjects' HLA-A and HLA-B alleles accurately.

Sequenced material: PBMCs. The clonotype originates from a girl between 5 and 17 years old in good health and CMV-seropositive. The V and J genes are TRBV5-4 and TRBJ2-7; weak D call: TRBD2 (5 bases). The DNA for the CDR3 is TGTGCCAGCAGCTGTCAAGAGGGATACGAGCAGTACTTC. Translation: CASSCQEGYEQYF.